This TCR beta chain originates from a study of long-term antiretroviral therapy in people with HIV. Study context: About a decade before 2015, the earliest samples were taken when ART was typically delayed.

Researchers secured at least one pre-ART and at least two post-ART PBMC samples from each donor. Researchers report immunoSEQ v3.0 was run at survey level. TCRdb's table, derived via immunoSEQ multiplex PCR, lists solely in-frame clones and lacks some. In the table there are roughly 29,000 clones, about 95% of which are singletons. Turning to this clone: Its antigen is not identified.

Trimming stripped 0 bases from V and 5 bases from J, with 20 bases between. CDR1 and CDR2 from the germline V gene are SGDLS and YYNGEE. This CDR3 contains 18 residues. Study findings and constraints: In samples taken after ART, diversity increased but remained below transplant donor control levels.

The clonotype was recovered from a man aged 50 or older with HIV. The chain combines TRBV9 with TRBJ2-2, with D unresolved. This material consisted of unsorted PBMCs, taken 5.3 years after starting antiretroviral therapy. The CDR3 coding sequence is TGTGCCAGCAGCGTAGAGATGAGTCACCTTCCTTCAACCGGGGAGCTGTTTTTT. Residues: CASSVEMSHLPSTGELFF.